This is a list of T cell receptor beta chains from one sample in a study of T cell repertoires in cytomegalovirus infection. Their cognate antigens are unknown. Using its own MiXCR run on the reads, TCRdb lists one record per CDR3 protein. The sample lists 450,000 to 650,000 distinct CDR3 sequences; about 39% were seen once. This sample comprised cultured PBMCs, obtained from culture after CMV antigen stimulation. The receptor source for this set is a human donor in good health (CMV status not recorded). Some clones in this sample may be carry-over from other donors' samples. Both conserved end residues are part of each CDR3. The D gene is left open where the match is weak. The size of a clone is reported for some rows only, either as once, few or many, or as a class for expanded clones.

CASSHSTAYDQPQHF TGTGCCAGCAGCCATAGCACAGCGTATGATCAGCCCCAGCATTTT - - TRBJ1-5 TRBV6-1
CASSETGGSYSGNTIYF TGTGCCAGCAGCGAAACAGGGGGCTCCTACTCTGGAAACACCATATATTTT - TRBD1 TRBJ1-3 TRBV7-9
CASSLPPWGEESYEQYF TGTGCCAGCAGTTTACCTCCATGGGGGGAAGAATCCTACGAGCAGTACTTC few - TRBJ2-7 TRBV28
CASSGQGLETQYF TGTGCCAGCAGCGGGCAGGGTCTAGAGACCCAGTACTTC - - TRBJ2-5 TRBV7-7
CASSPLGYGYTF TGTGCCAGCAGCCCGTTGGGGTATGGCTACACCTTC - - TRBJ1-2 TRBV12-3/TRBV12-4
CASSHRQGSIGYEQYF TGCGCCAGCAGCCACCGACAGGGGTCCATCGGCTACGAGCAGTACTTC once TRBD1 TRBJ2-7 TRBV4-1
CASSSLSGTPYEQYF TGTGCCAGCAGCTCCTTGTCAGGGACCCCCTACGAGCAGTACTTC - - TRBJ2-7 TRBV7-9
CASSWGDRAFITEAFF TGCGCCAGCAGCTGGGGGGACAGGGCGTTTATCACTGAAGCTTTCTTT - TRBD1 TRBJ1-1 TRBV5-1
CAWRPRDSPNTGELFF TGTGCCTGGAGACCCCGGGACAGCCCGAACACCGGGGAGCTGTTTTTT - TRBD1 TRBJ2-2 TRBV30
CASSLDAYRGFTNEKLFF TGTGCCAGCAGCTTGGATGCCTACAGGGGCTTCACTAATGAAAAACTGTTTTTT - TRBD1 TRBJ1-4 TRBV5-3
CAISESVDTGELFF TGTGCCATCAGTGAGTCCGTGGACACCGGGGAGCTGTTTTTT once - TRBJ2-2 TRBV10-3
CSARARHGPSPSSSYNEQFF TGCAGTGCTAGGGCTAGGCATGGACCCTCCCCGTCCAGCTCCTACAATGAGCAGTTCTTC - - TRBJ2-1 TRBV20-1
CASRRTSGFYEQYF TGTGCCAGCAGAAGGACTAGCGGATTTTACGAGCAGTACTTC - TRBD2 TRBJ2-7 TRBV5-6
CASSLGRGGFLETQYF TGCGCCAGCAGCTTGGGCAGGGGAGGGTTCTTGGAGACCCAGTACTTC - - TRBJ2-5 TRBV5-1
CASSLVVGYEAFF TGTGCCAGCAGCTTAGTTGTCGGGTATGAAGCTTTCTTT few - TRBJ1-1 TRBV7-2
CASSIADEQFF TGTGCCAGTAGTATAGCGGATGAGCAGTTCTTC few - TRBJ2-1 TRBV19
CASSLAPRDMVEDTIYF TGTGCCAGCAGCTTAGCCCCCCGAGATATGGTTGAGGACACCATATATTTT few - TRBJ1-3 TRBV7-2
CASSLDRDGELFF TGTGCCAGTAGTCTCGACAGGGACGGGGAGCTGTTTTTT - TRBD1 TRBJ2-2 TRBV19
CASSQGTWTSGATDTQYF TGCGCCAGCAGCCAAGGAACCTGGACTAGCGGAGCCACAGATACGCAGTATTTT - TRBD2 TRBJ2-3 TRBV4-1
CASSIVSGSNTYNEQFF TGTGCCAGTAGTATAGTATCCGGGTCCAACACCTACAATGAGCAGTTCTTC - - TRBJ2-1 TRBV19
CASSYRQGNSGANVLTF TGTGCCAGCAGTTATCGACAGGGAAACTCTGGGGCCAACGTCCTGACTTTC - TRBD1 TRBJ2-6 TRBV6-2/TRBV6-3
CASSFPPHTQYF TGTGCCAGCAGCTTCCCCCCCCATACGCAGTATTTT few - TRBJ2-3 TRBV7-2
CSVWGETQYF TGCAGCGTTTGGGGTGAGACCCAGTACTTC - - TRBJ2-5 TRBV20-1
CAISAPGSQWGYTF TGTGCCATCAGCGCACCGGGATCCCAATGGGGCTACACCTTC - - TRBJ1-2 TRBV10-3
CASNQYGEKLFF TGTGCCAGCAACCAGTACGGGGAAAAACTGTTTTTT - - TRBJ1-4 TRBV25-1
CASSIGTTEAFF TGTGCCAGTAGTATAGGAACGACTGAAGCTTTCTTT few - TRBJ1-1 TRBV19
CASSLASSADTQYF TGTGCCAGCAGCTTAGCCTCATCAGCAGATACGCAGTATTTT few - TRBJ2-3 TRBV7-6
CASRRTLPANSPLHF TGTGCCAGCAGACGGACACTACCGGCGAATTCACCCCTCCACTTT - - TRBJ1-6 TRBV2
CATDHRDLSNQPQHF TGTGCCACCGACCACAGGGACCTTAGCAATCAGCCCCAGCATTTT few - TRBJ1-5 TRBV6-2/TRBV6-3
CASSYSSIRAGSEAFF TGTGCCAGCAGTTACTCCTCCATCAGGGCCGGCTCTGAAGCTTTCTTT many - TRBJ1-1 TRBV6-6
CSADTPTGRNSPLHF TGCAGTGCGGACACACCGACAGGGCGGAATTCACCCCTCCACTTT - TRBD1 TRBJ1-6 TRBV20-1
CASSFRAGEKYEQYF TGTGCCAGCAGCTTCCGAGCGGGAGAGAAATACGAGCAGTACTTC few TRBD2 TRBJ2-7 TRBV7-2
CASSLGAEYNEQFF TGTGCCAGCAGCTTAGGGGCGGAGTACAATGAGCAGTTCTTC - - TRBJ2-1 TRBV7-2
CASSLGAAPRTGEQYF TGTGCCAGCAGCTTAGGGGCAGCCCCTAGGACGGGCGAGCAGTACTTC many - TRBJ2-7 TRBV7-8
CASSRDRVGNEQFF TGTGCCAGTAGTAGGGACAGGGTAGGCAATGAGCAGTTCTTC - TRBD1 TRBJ2-1 TRBV19
CASSSPGTNPYEQYF TGTGCCAGCAGCTCCCCAGGGACTAATCCCTACGAGCAGTACTTC many TRBD2 TRBJ2-7 TRBV7-2
CASRQGSTEAFF TGTGCCAGCAGACAGGGGAGCACTGAAGCTTTCTTT - TRBD1 TRBJ1-1 TRBV6-2/TRBV6-3
CSARRREGHGTQYF TGCAGTGCTAGGCGGCGGGAGGGCCATGGGACCCAGTACTTC - TRBD2 TRBJ2-5 TRBV20-1
CASSLRRPGFNYGYTF TGTGCCAGCAGCTTGAGGCGGCCAGGATTTAACTATGGCTACACCTTC few - TRBJ1-2 TRBV7-9
CASSLAGGATDTQYF TGTGCCAGCAGCTTAGCGGGGGGAGCCACAGATACGCAGTATTTT few - TRBJ2-3 TRBV7-2
CASSLAGGARSSTDTQYF TGTGCCAGCAGCTTAGCGGGAGGCGCTCGAAGTAGCACAGATACGCAGTATTTT - - TRBJ2-3 TRBV7-9
CASGGGRGPLYEQYF TGTGCCAGCGGTGGAGGGCGGGGACCCCTCTACGAGCAGTACTTC - - TRBJ2-7 TRBV6-2/TRBV6-3
CASSYSLGPGPQHF TGTGCCAGCAGTTACTCGTTGGGTCCAGGGCCCCAGCATTTT - - TRBJ1-5 TRBV6-2/TRBV6-3
CASSFGGSSGSSETQYF TGTGCCAGCAGCTTCGGCGGGTCTAGCGGGAGCTCGGAGACCCAGTACTTC few TRBD2 TRBJ2-5 TRBV11-3
CASSLLRTGGNEQFF TGTGCCAGCAGCTTACTAAGAACGGGGGGGAATGAGCAGTTCTTC - TRBD2 TRBJ2-1 TRBV7-2
CASSRQGEGNYGYTF TGTGCCAGTAGTCGACAGGGGGAAGGGAACTATGGCTACACCTTC - TRBD1 TRBJ1-2 TRBV19
CASSYDRATYGYTF TGTGCCAGCAGTTACGACAGGGCTACCTATGGCTACACCTTC - TRBD1 TRBJ1-2 TRBV6-6
CASSPQGEPTDEAFF TGTGCCAGCTCACCCCAGGGAGAGCCCACCGATGAAGCTTTCTTT - - TRBJ1-1 TRBV18
CASKLIGNPNTEAFF TGTGCCAGTAAGCTTATCGGGAACCCGAACACTGAAGCTTTCTTT - - TRBJ1-1 TRBV11-2
CASSLGTVSDEQYF TGTGCCAGCAGCTTAGGCACAGTCTCGGACGAGCAGTACTTC - - TRBJ2-7 TRBV7-2
CASRRVRADYEQYF TGTGCCAGCAGAAGAGTCCGGGCTGACTACGAGCAGTACTTC - - TRBJ2-7 TRBV6-5
CASSRDAPTMSNQPQHF TGCGCCAGCAGCCGGGACGCCCCCACTATGAGCAATCAGCCCCAGCATTTT few - TRBJ1-5 TRBV4-1
CASSYPTYRTSGQETQYF TGTGCCAGCAGTTACCCCACATACCGGACTAGCGGGCAAGAGACCCAGTACTTC - TRBD2 TRBJ2-5 TRBV6-2/TRBV6-3
CASSLWTGRNTEAFF TGTGCCAGTAGTCTTTGGACAGGGAGAAACACTGAAGCTTTCTTT - TRBD1 TRBJ1-1 TRBV19
CSARLGGQETQYF TGCAGTGCTAGGTTGGGTGGCCAAGAGACCCAGTACTTC - - TRBJ2-5 TRBV20-1
CASSQDYKQGGSQPQHF TGCGCCAGCAGCCAAGATTATAAACAGGGCGGTAGTCAGCCCCAGCATTTT - - TRBJ1-5 TRBV4-3
CASSYVPSGRNYEQYF TGTGCCAGCAGTTACGTCCCTAGCGGGAGGAACTACGAGCAGTACTTC - TRBD2 TRBJ2-7 TRBV6-2/TRBV6-3
CASSQQGTHSPLHF TGTGCCAGCAGCCAACAGGGTACGCATTCACCCCTCCACTTT - - TRBJ1-6 TRBV27
CASSLYGNGYTF TGTGCCAGCAGTTTATATGGGAATGGCTACACCTTC - - TRBJ1-2 TRBV28